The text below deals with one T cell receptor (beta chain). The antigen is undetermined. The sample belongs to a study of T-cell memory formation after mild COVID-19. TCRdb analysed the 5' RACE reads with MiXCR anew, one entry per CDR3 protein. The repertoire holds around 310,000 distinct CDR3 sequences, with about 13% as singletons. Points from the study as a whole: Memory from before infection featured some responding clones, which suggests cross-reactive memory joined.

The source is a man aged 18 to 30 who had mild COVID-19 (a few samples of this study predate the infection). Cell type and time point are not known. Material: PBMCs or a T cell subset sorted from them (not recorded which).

CDR3 residues: CSVGGQGNEQFF. In nucleotides, the CDR3 is TGCAGCGTGGGGGGACAGGGGAATGAGCAGTTCTTC. This rearrangement joins TRBV29-1 to TRBJ2-1; 10 positions agree with TRBD1. The germline V gene encodes CDR1 SQVTM and CDR2 ANQGSEA. This CDR3 is built from 12 residues. Unmatched junction bases numbered 3, after V lost 6 bases and J lost 7 bases.